The 30 T cell receptor beta chains below were found in one sample sequenced in a study of memory CD4+ T cells and cytomegalovirus serostatus. Single viable CD3+CD4+CD8-CD45RO+ cells were sorted as the memory CD4+ T cells. Assay used: immunoSEQ multiplex PCR; TCRdb lists only in-frame clones, some missing. The table includes about 54,000 clones, over 65% detected once. The sequencing input was memory CD4+ T cells from blood. The receptors were sampled from an adult in good health and CMV-seropositive.

The sample holds one count of this clone. The V gene is TRBV6-6, the J gene TRBJ1-3; D ambiguous. The CDR3 has 13 amino acids. With 8 bases removed from V and 4 bases from J, the gap between germline ends came to 12 bases. Germline V lookup: CDR1 MNHNY, CDR2 SVGAGI (reference sequence). In nucleotides, the CDR3 is TGTGCCAGCTCGAGCCCAACAGGAAACACCATATATTTT. Translated: CASSSPTGNTIYF.

This clone has more than one count but fewer than ten. The chain carries TRBV6-6 and TRBJ2-7; D call uncertain. Germline lookup yields CDR1 MNHNY and CDR2 SVGAGI (reference sequence). CDR3 length: 14 amino acids. V was shortened by 3 bases and J by 0 bases, with 9 bases between the two germline ends. CDR3 sequence: CASSYMGLSYEQYF. CDR3 DNA sequence: TGTGCCAGCAGTTATATGGGCCTCTCCTACGAGCAGTACTTC.

This chain links TRBV19 with TRBJ1-1; D ambiguous. The germline V gene encodes CDR1 LNHDA and CDR2 SQIVND (reference sequence). The V and J ends lost 8 bases and 1 base respectively, with 11 bases between them. The CDR3 extends over 13 amino acids. The CDR3 bases are TGTGCCAGTCGGGATTGGGCGAACACTGAAGCTTTCTTT. Its protein is CASRDWANTEAFF.

The chain combines TRBV11-3 with TRBJ2-5; D unresolved. The CDR3 is made up of 13 amino acids. Trimming took off 0 bases at V and 11 bases at J, with 13 bases between the two ends. Germline loops: CDR1 SGHNT, CDR2 YENEEA. The CDR3 sequence is CASSLDSASSQYF. The DNA for the CDR3 is TGTGCCAGCAGCTTAGATAGTGCGAGTTCTCAGTACTTC.

The V gene is TRBV30, the J gene TRBJ1-3; D may be TRBD1 (5 bases). CDR1 GTSNPN and CDR2 SVGIG come from the germline V gene (reference sequence). The CDR3 is made up of 15 amino acids. V was trimmed by 4 bases and J by 0 bases, leaving 13 bases between them. CDR3 DNA: TGTGCCTGGACAAGGGGTCTAACCTCTGGAAACACCATATATTTT. Its translation is CAWTRGLTSGNTIYF.

To note about this clone: A junction boundary mismatches the germline segment, possibly from a read error. The chain links TRBV19 to TRBJ1-4; D gene ambiguous. In germline, CDR1 is LNHDA, CDR2 SQIVND (reference sequence). The CDR3 sequence is 13 residues long. In DNA, the CDR3 is TGCGCCACCTCACCTCGGTGGGATGAAGAACTGTTTTTT. Translated, it gives CATSPRWDEELFF.

This chain joins TRBV7-9 and TRBJ2-5; D remains unclear. Trimming took 0 bases from V and 8 from J, leaving 7 bases between them. Germline V lookup: CDR1 SEHNR, CDR2 FQNEAQ (reference sequence). The CDR3 consists of 12 residues. The CDR3 DNA reads as TGTGCCAGCAGCTTAGCGGACGGAACCCAGTACTTC. This translates into CASSLADGTQYF. Full variable domain (missing parts from reference TRBV7-9 and TRBJ2-5): DTGVSQNPRHKITKRGQNVTFRCDPISEHNRLYWYRQTLGQGPEFLTYFQNEAQLEKSRLLSDRFSAERPKGSFSTLEIQRTEQGDSAMYLCASSLADGTQYFGPGTRLLVL.

The genes are TRBV28 and TRBJ2-7; TRBD2 might be the D (5 bases). The CDR3 length is 13 residues. V lost 6 bases and J lost 4, with 13 bases in between. Germline assignment: CDR1 MDHEN and CDR2 SYDVKM. The CDR3 coding sequence is TGTGCCAGCAGCGCCCCTCCGGGGTACGAGCAGTACTTC. Protein product: CASSAPPGYEQYF. The full variable domain, in which reference TRBV28 and TRBJ2-7 provide the parts outside the CDR3, is DVKVTQSSRYLVKRTGEKVFLECVQDMDHENMFWYRQDPGLGLRLIYFSYDVKMKEKGDIPEGYSVSREKKERFSLILESASTNQTSMYLCASSAPPGYEQYFGPGTRLTVT.

The rearrangement uses TRBV7-7 and TRBJ2-2; TRBD1 or TRBD2 may be the D gene (6 bases each). V lost 1 base and J lost 6, with 12 bases in between. The germline CDR1 and CDR2 sequences are SSHAT and FNYEAQ (reference sequence). This CDR3 has 15 amino acids. Here the CDR3 DNA reads TGTGCCAGCAGCTTAGTACCGGGGGCGGCCGGGGAGCTGTTTTTT. It codes for CASSLVPGAAGELFF.

Only a few counts were recorded for this clone. The rearrangement uses TRBV7-9 and TRBJ1-3, with D perhaps matching TRBD1 (6 bases). Trimming removed 6 bases at V and 7 bases at J, with 16 bases between. The length of the CDR3 is 14 residues. Germline loops: CDR1 SEHNR, CDR2 FQNEAQ (reference sequence). The CDR3 DNA reads as TGTGCCAGCAGTATCAACAGGGAGGGGAACACCATATATTTT. It translates to CASSINREGNTIYF.

This clone has a handful of counts. The rearrangement uses TRBV19 and TRBJ2-7; D perhaps matches TRBD1 (6 bases). This CDR3 contains 13 residues. V lost 6 bases, J lost 0 bases, and 9 bases lay in between. Germline V CDR1 and CDR2: LNHDA, SQIVND (reference sequence). The CDR3 bases are TGTGCCAGTAGCTACAGGGCCTCCTACGAGCAGTACTTC. Translating gives CASSYRASYEQYF.

The chain carries TRBV7-9 and TRBJ2-7; D assignment may be TRBD1 or TRBD2 (5 bases each). CDR3 length equals 13 residues. V lost 3 bases and J lost 4, with 10 bases in between. CDR1 and CDR2 (germline): SEHNR, FQNEAQ (reference sequence). As DNA, the CDR3 is TGTGCCAGCAGCTTTGGGGACGGGTACGAGCAGTACGTC. Protein sequence: CASSFGDGYEQYV.

V is TRBV30 and J is TRBJ1-1, with D hard to call. V was clipped by 4 bases and J by 0 bases, with 9 bases between them. Germline values: CDR1 GTSNPN, CDR2 SVGIG (reference sequence). The CDR3 runs 13 residues. This chain's CDR3 is CAWNLQMNTEAFF. DNA of the CDR3: TGTGCCTGGAATCTGCAGATGAACACTGAAGCTTTCTTT.

The chain joins TRBV7-2 to TRBJ2-3; 10 nucleotides line up with TRBD2. The V and J ends lost 3 bases and 5 bases, in that order; junction bases with no gene match: 5. Germline loops: CDR1 SGHTA, CDR2 FQGNSA. CDR3 length: 15 amino acids. CDR3 amino acids: CASSFLAGVKDTQYF. For the CDR3, the DNA is TGTGCCAGCAGCTTTCTAGCGGGAGTGAAAGATACGCAGTATTTT. The variable domain in full, completed from reference TRBV7-2 and TRBJ2-3, reads GAGVSQSPSNKVTEKGKDVELRCDPISGHTALYWYRQSLGQGLEFLIYFQGNSAPDKSGLPSDRFSAERTGGSVSTLTIQRTQQEDSAVYLCASSFLAGVKDTQYFGPGTRLTVL.

This rearrangement joins TRBV30 to TRBJ2-7, with D perhaps TRBD2 (6 bases). The CDR3 covers 14 residues. Trimming removed 5 bases at V and 2 bases at J, with 16 bases between. Germline-derived CDR1 and CDR2 are GTSNPN and SVGIG (reference sequence). The CDR3 protein is CAWGGGGGAYEQYF. CDR3 sequence (DNA): TGTGCCTGGGGGGGAGGCGGTGGAGCCTACGAGCAGTACTTC.

The gene calls are TRBV11-2 and TRBJ2-4, with unresolved D. Germline V CDR1 and CDR2: SGHAT, FQNNGV. The CDR3 contains 18 residues. Trimming took 5 bases from V and 0 from J, leaving 20 bases between them. DNA of the CDR3: TGTGCCAGCAGCCTCCGCGTGGGCAGCCCCCTAGCCAAAAACATTCAGTACTTC. Amino acids: CASSLRVGSPLAKNIQYF.

The chain couples TRBV30 to TRBJ2-2, with TRBD2 matching 11 bases. The CDR3 totals 15 residues. The trim removed 5 bases at V and 6 bases at J, leaving 8 bases unmatched. Germline V lookup: CDR1 GTSNPN, CDR2 SVGIG (reference sequence). CDR3 sequence (DNA): TGTGCCTGGGACAGGAAGGGACTAGCGGCCGGGGAGCTGTTTTTT. Its protein is CAWDRKGLAAGELFF. The full variable domain, with the rest looked up from reference TRBV30 and TRBJ2-2, is SQTIHQWPATLVQPVGSPLSLECTVEGTSNPNLYWYRQAAGRGLQLLFYSVGIGQISSEVPQNLSASRPQDRQFILSSKKLLLSDSGFYLCAWDRKGLAAGELFFGEGSRLTVL.

The chain joins TRBV5-1 to TRBJ2-5; 11 bases match TRBD1. CDR1 is SGHRS, CDR2 YFSETQ, per germline. This CDR3 comprises 15 residues. V lost 4 bases and J lost 4; bases outside the gene matches: 6. The CDR3: CASSVTGTGGETQYF. The CDR3 region has the DNA TGCGCCAGCAGCGTAACCGGGACAGGGGGAGAGACCCAGTACTTC.

This sequence joins TRBV4-3 and TRBJ2-7; 7 nucleotides line up with TRBD2. Germline CDR1 reads LGHNA; CDR2 reads YSLEER. V dropped 6 bases and J dropped 12; count of bases not matched to a gene: 11. This CDR3 has 12 residues. CDR3 in DNA: TGCGCCAGCAGTCGTACCGGCGGGAGTCTGTACTTC. It translates to CASSRTGGSLYF.

The rearrangement uses TRBV13 and TRBJ2-5, with TRBD1 identical over 10 bases. The CDR3 has 15 amino acids. Germline CDR1 reads PRHDT; CDR2 reads FYEKMQ (reference sequence). Trimming took 4 bases from V and 3 from J; bases not matched to a gene: 5. Here the CDR3 DNA reads TGTGCCAGCAGCTCCTTCGGGACAGGGGAAGAGACCCAGTACTTC. Its protein is CASSSFGTGEETQYF.

The rearrangement links TRBV10-3 to TRBJ2-3; the match to TRBD2 covers 9 bases. With V trimmed by 3 bases and J by 3 bases, 7 bases remained unmatched. The germline V gene encodes CDR1 ENHRY and CDR2 SYGVKD. The CDR3 has 16 residues. CDR3 loop: CAISEVAGARTDTQYF. In DNA form, the CDR3 reads TGTGCCATCAGTGAAGTAGCGGGAGCGAGGACAGATACGCAGTATTTT.

The chain employs TRBV19 and TRBJ2-5; a possible D gene is TRBD2 (6 bases). The CDR3 loop spans 13 amino acids. Trimming removed 1 base at V and 6 bases at J, with 9 bases between. Germline V gene data show CDR1 as LNHDA and CDR2 as SQIVND (reference sequence). In DNA, the CDR3 is TGTGCCAGTAGTATAGGAGGGAGGAAGACCCAGTACTTC. It yields the protein CASSIGGRKTQYF.

This chain uses TRBV6-5 with TRBJ2-7, with 7 bases aligning to TRBD2. The CDR3 runs to 14 residues. Germline V gene sequence: CDR1 MNHEY, CDR2 SVGAGI. Germline trimming cut 4 bases from V and 4 bases from J; bases unmatched to any gene: 7. The CDR3 is CASSLKAGWYEQYF. DNA for the CDR3: TGTGCCAGCAGTTTGAAAGCGGGATGGTACGAGCAGTACTTC.

The chain combines TRBV7-2 with TRBJ1-1; 8 positions agree with TRBD1. With 7 bases clipped from V and 5 bases from J, the junction kept 9 bases outside the gene matches. The CDR3 sequence is 14 residues long. Germline values: CDR1 SGHTA, CDR2 FQGNSA. The CDR3 spells CASTTRQGATEAFF. DNA for the CDR3: TGTGCCAGCACCACCCGGCAGGGGGCGACTGAAGCTTTCTTT.

The V call is TRBV30, the J call TRBJ2-6; D remains unclear. V lost 2 bases and J lost 4, with 3 bases in between. The CDR3 runs to 12 residues. From germline, CDR1 is GTSNPN and CDR2 SVGIG (reference sequence). The CDR3 DNA sequence: TGTGCCTGGAGTAGGGGGGCCAACGTCCTGACTTTC. This sequence encodes CAWSRGANVLTF.

This clone was found a few times. J is TRBJ2-6 and V is TRBV4-3, with 10 bases identical to TRBD1. Germline V gene data show CDR1 as LGHNA and CDR2 as YSLEER. The V gene end was trimmed by 3 bases and the J gene end by 2 bases; junction bases not matched to a gene: 7. The CDR3 extends over 18 amino acids. CDR3 loop: CASSHDAGQGAGANVLTF. In DNA form, the CDR3 reads TGCGCCAGCAGCCATGATGCAGGACAGGGGGCTGGGGCCAACGTCCTGACTTTC.

The chain employs TRBV25-1 and TRBJ2-5; TRBD2 agrees at 7 bases. Germline assignment: CDR1 MGHDK and CDR2 SYGVNS. The CDR3 covers 14 residues. J gave up 1 base and V 6 bases, and 5 bases lay outside the gene matches. The CDR3 bases are TGTGCCAGCAGAGGGGACTACCCCCAAGAGACCCAGTACTTC. As protein: CASRGDYPQETQYF.

The J gene is TRBJ2-1, the V gene TRBV5-1; D perhaps matches TRBD2 (6 bases). The CDR3 covers 13 residues. Trimming shortened V by 4 bases and J by 8 bases, and 13 bases separated the two germline ends. Germline-derived CDR1 and CDR2 are SGHRS and YFSETQ. Written as DNA, the CDR3 is TGCGCCAGCAGCGCGGGACCCCGGGATGAGCAGTTCTTC. Protein: CASSAGPRDEQFF.

The V call is TRBV11-3, the J call TRBJ2-7; tentatively, D is TRBD2 (5 bases). CDR3 length: 17 residues. The germline CDR1 and CDR2 sequences are SGHNT and YENEEA. Trimming took 4 bases from V and 6 from J, leaving 25 bases between them. Written as DNA, the CDR3 is TGTGCCAGCAGCTCATTAGCGCGGCGGGCTGAGTCGCTCGAGCAGTACGTC. Its protein product is CASSSLARRAESLEQYV.

V usage is TRBV7-2 and J usage is TRBJ2-3, with a weak D call TRBD1 (6 bases). Germline CDR1 is SGHTA and CDR2 is FQGNSA. V gave up 5 bases and J gave up 6 bases, with 15 bases separating them. The CDR3 is 14 amino acids. The CDR3, as DNA: TGTGCCAGCAGCCTACAGGGTATTCCGGATACGCAGTATTTT. Protein sequence: CASSLQGIPDTQYF.